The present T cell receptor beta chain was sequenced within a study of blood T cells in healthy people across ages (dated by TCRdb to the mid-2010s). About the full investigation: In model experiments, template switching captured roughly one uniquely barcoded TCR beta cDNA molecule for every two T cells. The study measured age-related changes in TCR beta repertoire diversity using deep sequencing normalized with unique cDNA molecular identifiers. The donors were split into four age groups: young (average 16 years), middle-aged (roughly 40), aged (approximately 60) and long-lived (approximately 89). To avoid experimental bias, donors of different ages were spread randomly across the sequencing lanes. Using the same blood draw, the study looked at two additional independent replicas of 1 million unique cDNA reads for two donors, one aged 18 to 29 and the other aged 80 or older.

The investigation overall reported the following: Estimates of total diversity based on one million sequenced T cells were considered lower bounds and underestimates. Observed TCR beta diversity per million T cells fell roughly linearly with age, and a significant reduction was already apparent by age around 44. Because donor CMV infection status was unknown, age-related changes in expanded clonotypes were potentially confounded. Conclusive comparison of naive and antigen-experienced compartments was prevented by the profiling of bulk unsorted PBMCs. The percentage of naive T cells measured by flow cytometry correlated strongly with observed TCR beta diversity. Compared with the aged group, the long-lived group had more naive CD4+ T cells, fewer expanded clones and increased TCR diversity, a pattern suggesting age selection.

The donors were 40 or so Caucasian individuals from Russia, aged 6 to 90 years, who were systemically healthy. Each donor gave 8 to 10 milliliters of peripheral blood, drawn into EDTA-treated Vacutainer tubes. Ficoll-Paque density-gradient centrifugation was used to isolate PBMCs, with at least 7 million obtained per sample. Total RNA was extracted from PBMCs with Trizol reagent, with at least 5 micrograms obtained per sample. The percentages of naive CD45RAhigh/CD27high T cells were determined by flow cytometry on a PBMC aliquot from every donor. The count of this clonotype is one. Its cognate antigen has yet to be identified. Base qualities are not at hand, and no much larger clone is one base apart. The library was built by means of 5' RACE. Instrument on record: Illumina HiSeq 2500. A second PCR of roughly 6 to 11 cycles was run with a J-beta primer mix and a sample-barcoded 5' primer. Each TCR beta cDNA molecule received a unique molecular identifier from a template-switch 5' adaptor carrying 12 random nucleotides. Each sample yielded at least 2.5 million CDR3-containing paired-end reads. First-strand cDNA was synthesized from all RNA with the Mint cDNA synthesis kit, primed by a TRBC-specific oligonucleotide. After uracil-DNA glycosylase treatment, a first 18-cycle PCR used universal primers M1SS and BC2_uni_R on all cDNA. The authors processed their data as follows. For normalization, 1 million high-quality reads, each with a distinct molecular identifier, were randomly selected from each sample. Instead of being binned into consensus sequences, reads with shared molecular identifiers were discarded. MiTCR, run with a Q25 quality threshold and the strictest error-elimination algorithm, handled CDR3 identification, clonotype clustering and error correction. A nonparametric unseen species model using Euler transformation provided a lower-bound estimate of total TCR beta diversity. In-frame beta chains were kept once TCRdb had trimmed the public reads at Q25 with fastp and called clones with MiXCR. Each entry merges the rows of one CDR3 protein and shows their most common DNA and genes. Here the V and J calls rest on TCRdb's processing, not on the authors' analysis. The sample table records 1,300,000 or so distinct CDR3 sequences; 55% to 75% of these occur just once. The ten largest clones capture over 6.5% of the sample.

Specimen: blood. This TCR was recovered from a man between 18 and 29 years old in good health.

The bases are TGTGCCAGCAGCTTAAAAGACAGGGCTGAGCAGTACTTC. Translation gives CASSLKDRAEQYF. Recombination linked TRBV7-9 to TRBJ2-7; the junction holds 7 bases that match TRBD1. Here V drops 2 bases and J drops 7 bases, and the junction holds 5 bases not matched to any gene. Reading from cysteine to phenylalanine, the CDR3 counts 13 amino acids. Solely the CDR3 DNA is kept, with 39 bases framed from the first base. The germline V gene encodes CDR1 SEHNR and CDR2 FQNEAQ (reference sequence).